This T cell receptor (beta chain) originates from a study of blood T cell repertoires in COVID-19. Study-level background: The United States, Italy and Spain supplied acute and convalescent COVID-19 samples. PBMCs, B-cell-depleted T cells, or T cells provided the cDNA or gDNA that made up the material.

Measured with immunoSEQ multiplex PCR; TCRdb has only the in-frame clones, and not every one. In the table there are 200,000 to 250,000 clones, approximately 80% of which are singletons. Patients at the Seattle site were enrolled during active infection and followed longitudinally. Sequencing input: peripheral blood. The clonotype was recovered from a woman over 75 with COVID-19, enrolled during active disease.

The CDR3 protein is CASQGGLAYDTQYF. The CDR3 region has the DNA TGTGCCAGCCAGGGGGGACTAGCATACGATACGCAGTATTTT. The chain links TRBV6-5 to TRBJ2-3; TRBD2 matches 9 bases. Germline CDR1 reads MNHEY; CDR2 reads SVGAGI. V dropped 8 bases and J dropped 6; count of bases not matched to a gene: 9. This CDR3 region has 14 residues.